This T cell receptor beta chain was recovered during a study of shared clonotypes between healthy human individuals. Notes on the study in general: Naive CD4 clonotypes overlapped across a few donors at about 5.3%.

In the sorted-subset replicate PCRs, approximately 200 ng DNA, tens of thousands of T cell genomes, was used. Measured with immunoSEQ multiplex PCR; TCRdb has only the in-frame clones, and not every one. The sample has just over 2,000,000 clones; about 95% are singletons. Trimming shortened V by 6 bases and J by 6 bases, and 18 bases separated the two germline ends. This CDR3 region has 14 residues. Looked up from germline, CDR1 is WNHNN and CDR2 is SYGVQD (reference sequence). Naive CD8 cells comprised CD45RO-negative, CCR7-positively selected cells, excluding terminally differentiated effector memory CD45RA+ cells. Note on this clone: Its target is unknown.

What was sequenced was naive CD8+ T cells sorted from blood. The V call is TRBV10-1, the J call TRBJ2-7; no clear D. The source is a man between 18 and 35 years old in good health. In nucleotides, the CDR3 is TGCGCCAGCAGCCCCCCGGGCAGCCTTAGCGAGCAGTACTTC. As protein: CASSPPGSLSEQYF.